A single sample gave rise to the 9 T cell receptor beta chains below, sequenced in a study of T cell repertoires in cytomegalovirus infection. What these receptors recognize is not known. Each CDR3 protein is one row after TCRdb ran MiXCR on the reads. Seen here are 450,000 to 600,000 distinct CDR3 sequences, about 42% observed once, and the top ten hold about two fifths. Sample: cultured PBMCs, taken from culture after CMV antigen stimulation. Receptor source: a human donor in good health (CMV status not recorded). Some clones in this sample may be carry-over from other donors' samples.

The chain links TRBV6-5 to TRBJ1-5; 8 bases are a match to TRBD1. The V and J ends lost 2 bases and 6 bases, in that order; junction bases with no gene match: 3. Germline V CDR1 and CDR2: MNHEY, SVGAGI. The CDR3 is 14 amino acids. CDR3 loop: CASSYGQGGQPQHF. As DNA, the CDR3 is TGTGCCAGCAGTTACGGACAGGGCGGTCAGCCCCAGCATTTT.

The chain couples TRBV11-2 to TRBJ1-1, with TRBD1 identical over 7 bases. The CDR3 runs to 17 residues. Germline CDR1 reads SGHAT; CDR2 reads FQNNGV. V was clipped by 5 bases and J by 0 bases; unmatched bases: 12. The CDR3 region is CASSGRQGDFMNTEAFF. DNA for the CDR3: TGTGCCAGCAGCGGCCGACAGGGAGATTTTATGAACACTGAAGCTTTCTTT.

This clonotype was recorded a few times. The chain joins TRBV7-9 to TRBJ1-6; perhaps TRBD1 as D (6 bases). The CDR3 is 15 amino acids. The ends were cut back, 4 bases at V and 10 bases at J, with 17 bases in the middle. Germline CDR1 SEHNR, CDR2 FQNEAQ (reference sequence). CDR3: CASSSTQGNRSPLHF. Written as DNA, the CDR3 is TGTGCCAGCAGCTCCACTCAGGGGAATAGGTCACCCCTCCACTTT.

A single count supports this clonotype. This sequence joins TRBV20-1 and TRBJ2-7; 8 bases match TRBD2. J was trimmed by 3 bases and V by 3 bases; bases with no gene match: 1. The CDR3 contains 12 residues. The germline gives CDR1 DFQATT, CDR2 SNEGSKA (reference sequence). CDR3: CSASTSGYEQYF. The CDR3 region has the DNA TGCAGTGCTAGTACTAGCGGCTACGAGCAGTACTTC.

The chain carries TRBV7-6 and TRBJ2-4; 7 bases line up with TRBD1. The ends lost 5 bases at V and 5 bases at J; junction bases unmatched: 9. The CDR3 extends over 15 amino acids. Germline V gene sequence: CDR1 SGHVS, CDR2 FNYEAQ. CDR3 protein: CASSRTGVGENIQYF. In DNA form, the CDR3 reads TGTGCCAGCAGCAGAACAGGGGTTGGTGAAAACATTCAGTACTTC. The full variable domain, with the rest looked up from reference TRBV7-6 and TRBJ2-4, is GAGVSQSPRYKVTKRGQDVALRCDPISGHVSLYWYRQALGQGPEFLTYFNYEAQQDKSGLPNDRFSAERPEGSISTLTIQRTEQRDSAMYRCASSRTGVGENIQYFGAGTRLSVL.

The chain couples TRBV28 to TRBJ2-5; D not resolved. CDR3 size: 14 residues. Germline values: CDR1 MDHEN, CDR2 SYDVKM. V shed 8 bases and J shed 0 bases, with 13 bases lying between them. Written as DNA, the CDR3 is TGTGCCAGCGGTAGCTTTAGGTACCAAGAGACCCAGTACTTC. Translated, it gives CASGSFRYQETQYF.

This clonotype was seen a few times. This CDR3 is CASSLTGFNSNQPQHF. CDR3 DNA sequence: TGTGCCAGCAGTTTAACAGGGTTCAATAGCAATCAGCCCCAGCATTTT. The rearrangement joins TRBV6-5 to TRBJ1-5; possible D gene TRBD1, 6 bases. V shed 4 bases and J shed 0 bases, with 13 bases lying between them. Germline-derived CDR1 and CDR2 are MNHEY and SVGAGI. This CDR3 is 16 amino acids long.

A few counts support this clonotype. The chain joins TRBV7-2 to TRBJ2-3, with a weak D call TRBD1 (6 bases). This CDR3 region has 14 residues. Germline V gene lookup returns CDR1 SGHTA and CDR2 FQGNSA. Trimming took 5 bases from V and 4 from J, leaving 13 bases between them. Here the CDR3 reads CASSTRQEADTQYF. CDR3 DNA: TGTGCCAGCAGCACCCGACAGGAGGCAGATACGCAGTATTTT. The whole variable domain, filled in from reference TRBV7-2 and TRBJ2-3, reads GAGVSQSPSNKVTEKGKDVELRCDPISGHTALYWYRQSLGQGLEFLIYFQGNSAPDKSGLPSDRFSAERTGGSVSTLTIQRTQQEDSAVYLCASSTRQEADTQYFGPGTRLTVL.

The CDR3, as DNA: TGTGCCAGCAGCTTGGCCGACAAGGAGCAGTACTTC. The encoded protein is CASSLADKEQYF. The genes are TRBV7-2 and TRBJ2-7; D unresolved. Germline-derived CDR1 and CDR2 are SGHTA and FQGNSA. The CDR3 runs to 12 residues. Trimming removed 3 bases from V and 7 bases from J, with 10 bases in between. Filled out from reference TRBV7-2 and TRBJ2-7, the complete variable domain reads GAGVSQSPSNKVTEKGKDVELRCDPISGHTALYWYRQSLGQGLEFLIYFQGNSAPDKSGLPSDRFSAERTGGSVSTLTIQRTQQEDSAVYLCASSLADKEQYFGPGTRLTVT.